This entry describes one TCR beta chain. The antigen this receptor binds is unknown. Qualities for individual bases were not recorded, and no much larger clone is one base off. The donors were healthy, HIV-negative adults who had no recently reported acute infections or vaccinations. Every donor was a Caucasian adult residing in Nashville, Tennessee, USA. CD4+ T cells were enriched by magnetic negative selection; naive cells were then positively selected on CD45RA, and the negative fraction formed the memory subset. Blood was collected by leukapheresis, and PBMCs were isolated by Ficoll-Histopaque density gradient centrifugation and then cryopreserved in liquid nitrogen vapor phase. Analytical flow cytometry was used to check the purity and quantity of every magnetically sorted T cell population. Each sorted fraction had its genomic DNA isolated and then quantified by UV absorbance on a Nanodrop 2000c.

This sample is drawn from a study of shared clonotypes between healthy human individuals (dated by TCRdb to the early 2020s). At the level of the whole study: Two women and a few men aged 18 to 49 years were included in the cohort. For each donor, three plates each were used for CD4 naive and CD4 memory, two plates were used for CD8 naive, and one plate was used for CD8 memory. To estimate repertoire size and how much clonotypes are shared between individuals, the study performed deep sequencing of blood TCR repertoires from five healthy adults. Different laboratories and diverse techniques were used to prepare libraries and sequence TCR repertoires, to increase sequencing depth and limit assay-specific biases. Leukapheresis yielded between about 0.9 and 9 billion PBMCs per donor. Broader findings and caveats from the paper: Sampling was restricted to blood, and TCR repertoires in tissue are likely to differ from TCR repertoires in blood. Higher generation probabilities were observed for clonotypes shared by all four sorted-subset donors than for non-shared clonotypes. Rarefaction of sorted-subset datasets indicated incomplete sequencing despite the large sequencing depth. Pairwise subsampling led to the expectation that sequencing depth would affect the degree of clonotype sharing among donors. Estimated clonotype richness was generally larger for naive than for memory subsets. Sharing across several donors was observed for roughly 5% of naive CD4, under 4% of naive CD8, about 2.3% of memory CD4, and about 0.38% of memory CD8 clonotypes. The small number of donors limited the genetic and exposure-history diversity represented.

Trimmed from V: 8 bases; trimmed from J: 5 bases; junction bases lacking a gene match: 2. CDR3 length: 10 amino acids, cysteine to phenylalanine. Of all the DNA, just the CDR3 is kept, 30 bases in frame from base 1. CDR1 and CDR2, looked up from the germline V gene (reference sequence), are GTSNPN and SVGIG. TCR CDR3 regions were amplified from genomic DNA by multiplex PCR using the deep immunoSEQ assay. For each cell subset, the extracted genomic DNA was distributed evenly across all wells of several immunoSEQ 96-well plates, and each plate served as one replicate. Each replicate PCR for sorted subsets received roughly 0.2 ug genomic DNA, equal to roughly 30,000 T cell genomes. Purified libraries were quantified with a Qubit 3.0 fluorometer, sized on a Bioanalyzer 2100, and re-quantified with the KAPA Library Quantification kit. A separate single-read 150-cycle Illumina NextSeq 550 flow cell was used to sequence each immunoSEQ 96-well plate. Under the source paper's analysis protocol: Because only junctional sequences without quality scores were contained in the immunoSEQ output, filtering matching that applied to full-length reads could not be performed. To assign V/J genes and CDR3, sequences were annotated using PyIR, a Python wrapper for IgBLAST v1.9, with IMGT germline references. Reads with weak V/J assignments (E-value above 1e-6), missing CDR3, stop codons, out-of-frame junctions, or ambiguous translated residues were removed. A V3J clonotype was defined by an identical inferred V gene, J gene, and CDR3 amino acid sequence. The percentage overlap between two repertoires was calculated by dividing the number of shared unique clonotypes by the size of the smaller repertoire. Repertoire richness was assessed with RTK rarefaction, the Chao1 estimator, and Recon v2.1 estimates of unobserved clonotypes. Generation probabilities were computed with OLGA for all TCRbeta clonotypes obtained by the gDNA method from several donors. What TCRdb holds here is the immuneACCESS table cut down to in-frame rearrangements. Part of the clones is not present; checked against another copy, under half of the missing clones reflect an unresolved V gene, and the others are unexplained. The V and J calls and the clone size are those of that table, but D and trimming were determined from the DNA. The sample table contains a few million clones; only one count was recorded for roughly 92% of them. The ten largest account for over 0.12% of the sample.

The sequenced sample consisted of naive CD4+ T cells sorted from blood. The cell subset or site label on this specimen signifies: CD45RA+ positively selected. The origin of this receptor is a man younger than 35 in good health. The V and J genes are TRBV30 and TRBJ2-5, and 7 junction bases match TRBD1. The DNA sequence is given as TGTGCCGGGGGACAGGAGACCCAGTACTTC. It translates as CAGGQETQYF.